This record looks at one T cell receptor beta chain sequence and its context. The data stem from a study of lymphopenia after photon versus proton radiotherapy. TCRdb's table, derived via immunoSEQ multiplex PCR, lists solely in-frame clones and lacks some. The sample includes tens of thousands of clones, about 88% of them seen just once. Germline lookup yields CDR1 SGHKS and CDR2 YYEKEE (reference sequence). The germline V and J ends were trimmed by 5 bases and 7 bases, with 13 bases remaining between them. There are 13 residues in the CDR3. This specimen was peripheral blood, taken from a patient treated with proton-based radiotherapy. V is TRBV5-5 and J is TRBJ1-5; D possibly corresponds to TRBD1 (5 bases). The origin of this receptor is a man between 60 and 75 years old with pancreatic cancer. CDR3 nucleotides: TGTGCCAGCAGTAGTACAGGCCGCCAGCCCCAGCATTTT. It specifies CASSSTGRQPQHF. Full variable domain (remainder filled in from reference TRBV5-5 and TRBJ1-5): DAGVTQSPTHLIKTRGQQVTLRCSPISGHKSVSWYQQVLGQGPQFIFQYYEKEERGRGNFPDRFSARQFPNYSSELNVNALLLGDSALYLCASSSTGRQPQHFGDGTRLSIL.